The 5 T cell receptor beta chains listed next were all sequenced from one sample in a study of T cells in Graves' hyperthyroidism and ophthalmopathy. RNA transcripts gave rise to amplified TCR beta CDR3 regions. HTBI primers were used for first-round RT-PCR of the TCR CDR3. MiXCR, run by TCRdb on the multiplex PCR reads, gives a single entry per CDR3 protein. The sample yields 300,000 to 450,000 distinct CDR3 sequences, 25% seen once. The specimen was blood. These TCRs come from a man aged 45 to 65 with Graves' hyperthyroidism.

The V gene is TRBV20-1, the J gene TRBJ2-7, with 13 bases lining up with TRBD2. CDR1 is DFQATT, CDR2 SNEGSKA, per germline (reference sequence). Trimming cost V 7 bases and J 0 bases; bases outside gene matches: 3. The CDR3 runs 14 residues. CDR3 DNA: TGCAGTGTTAGGACTAGCGGGAGCTCCTACGAGCAGTACTTC. This sequence encodes CSVRTSGSSYEQYF.

The DNA for the CDR3 is TGTGCCAGTAGTATAATATCTTTGGGACAGGGCGGCGCTCAGCCCCAGCATTTT. Amino acid sequence: CASSIISLGQGGAQPQHF. J is TRBJ1-5 and V is TRBV19; 9 nucleotides align to TRBD1. Germline CDR1 reads LNHDA; CDR2 reads SQIVND (reference sequence). The CDR3 runs 18 residues. V lost 2 bases and J lost 6; bases outside the gene matches: 14. Together with reference TRBV19 and TRBJ1-5, the CDR3 gives the full variable domain: DGGITQSPKYLFRKEGQNVTLSCEQNLNHDAMYWYRQDPGQGLRLIYYSQIVNDFQKGDIAEGYSVSREKKESFPLTVTSAQKNPTAFYLCASSIISLGQGGAQPQHFGDGTRLSIL.

The chain combines TRBV30 with TRBJ1-3, with D unclear. Looked up from germline, CDR1 is GTSNPN and CDR2 is SVGIG (reference sequence). Trimming removed 2 bases from V and 7 bases from J, with 9 bases in between. CDR3 length equals 12 residues. The CDR3 DNA is TGTGCCTGGAGTACTCTGGGGAACACCATATATTTT. This codes for CAWSTLGNTIYF.

The CDR3 protein is CASSPGQGEGGRQFF. In nucleotides, the CDR3 is TGTGCCAGCAGCCCCGGACAGGGGGAGGGTGGCCGGCAGTTCTTC. V is TRBV7-2 and J is TRBJ2-1; 10 nucleotides line up with TRBD1. The CDR3 length is 15 residues. With 5 bases clipped from V and 12 bases from J, the junction kept 13 bases outside the gene matches. CDR1 is SGHTA and CDR2 is FQGNSA in the germline V gene. The whole variable domain, remainder taken from reference TRBV7-2 and TRBJ2-1, is GAGVSQSPSNKVTEKGKDVELRCDPISGHTALYWYRQSLGQGLEFLIYFQGNSAPDKSGLPSDRFSAERTGGSVSTLTIQRTQQEDSAVYLCASSPGQGEGGRQFFGPGTRLTVL.

This clonotype showed up just a few times. The chain links TRBV2 to TRBJ2-1; tentative D call: TRBD1 (6 bases). The CDR3 has 15 residues. Germline V lookup: CDR1 SNHLY, CDR2 FYNNEI. Trimming left V 5 bases short and J 2 bases short, with 13 bases between. The CDR3 protein is CASSRIRGAYNEQFF. CDR3 nucleotide sequence: TGTGCCAGCAGTCGAATCAGGGGAGCCTACAATGAGCAGTTCTTC.